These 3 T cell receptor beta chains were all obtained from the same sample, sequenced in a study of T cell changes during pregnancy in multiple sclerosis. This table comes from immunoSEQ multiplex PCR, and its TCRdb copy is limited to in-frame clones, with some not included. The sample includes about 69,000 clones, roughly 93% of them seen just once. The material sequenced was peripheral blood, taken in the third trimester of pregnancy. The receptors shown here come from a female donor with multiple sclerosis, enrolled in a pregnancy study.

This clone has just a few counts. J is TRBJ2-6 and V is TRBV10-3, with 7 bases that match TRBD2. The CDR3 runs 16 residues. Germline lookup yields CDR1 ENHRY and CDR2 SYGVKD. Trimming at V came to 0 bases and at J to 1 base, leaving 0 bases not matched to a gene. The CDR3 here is CAISESGGSGANVLTF. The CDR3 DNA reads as TGTGCCATCAGTGAGTCGGGGGGGTCTGGGGCCAACGTCCTGACTTTC.

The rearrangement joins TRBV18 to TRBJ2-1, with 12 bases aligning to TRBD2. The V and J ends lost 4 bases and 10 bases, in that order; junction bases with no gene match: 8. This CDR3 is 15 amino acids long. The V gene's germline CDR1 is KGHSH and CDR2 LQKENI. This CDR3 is CASSRRTSGVDEQFF. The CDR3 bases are TGTGCCAGCTCACGAAGGACTAGCGGGGTGGACGAGCAGTTCTTC.

CDR3 residues: CASSRPGQGAHGYTF. CDR3 coding DNA: TGTGCCAGCAGCCGGCCGGGACAGGGGGCCCATGGCTACACCTTC. The chain has TRBV5-4 and TRBJ1-2; TRBD1 agrees at 12 bases. In germline, CDR1 is SGHNT, CDR2 YYREEE (reference sequence). Trimming cost V 4 bases and J 6 bases; bases outside gene matches: 7. The CDR3 has 15 amino acids.